A single sample gave rise to the 13 T cell receptor beta chains below, sequenced in a study of cytomegalovirus exposure and HLA in healthy donors. The study ran its PCR with 60 Vbeta and 13 Jbeta primers. Data came from immunoSEQ multiplex PCR; TCRdb stores just in-frame clones and leaves some out. This sample has some 150,000 clones, with over 80% found just once. Sample: PBMCs. The receptors come from a female donor in good health and CMV-seronegative.

This clone was detected a few times. V usage is TRBV2 and J usage is TRBJ1-6; D ambiguous. CDR3 size: 15 residues. Trimming took off 4 bases at V and 5 bases at J, with 12 bases between the two ends. Germline assignment: CDR1 SNHLY and CDR2 FYNNEI. For the CDR3, the DNA is TGTGCCAGCAGTGGGGCGGGAGGACATAATTCACCCCTCCACTTT. Amino acids: CASSGAGGHNSPLHF.

The chain couples TRBV6-5 to TRBJ2-5; D gene ambiguous. CDR3 length: 13 residues. Per the germline V gene, CDR1 is MNHEY and CDR2 is SVGAGI. The V end lost 6 bases, the J end lost 1 base, and 9 bases lay between the germline ends. CDR3 sequence reads: CASRRNRQETQYF. For the CDR3, the DNA is TGTGCCAGCAGGCGTAACCGCCAAGAGACCCAGTACTTC.

The CDR3 loop reads CASSVMTGQTEAFF. CDR3 nucleotides: TGTGCCAGCAGTGTCATGACAGGGCAGACTGAAGCTTTCTTT. The V and J genes are TRBV6-1 and TRBJ1-1, with 7 bases matching TRBD1. The CDR3 has 14 residues. The germline CDR1 and CDR2 sequences are MNHNS and SASEGT. The ends lost 4 bases at V and 5 bases at J; junction bases unmatched: 7.

This sequence joins TRBV10-2 and TRBJ1-2; the match to TRBD1 covers 8 bases. The CDR3 consists of 17 residues. CDR1 WSHSY and CDR2 SAAADI come from the germline V gene. Losses at the gene ends were 0 bases for V and 3 bases for J; bases not matched to a gene: 9. CDR3 nucleotides: TGCGCCAGCAGTGAGTCGCGGACAGGGAGTCGTGACTATGGCTACACCTTC. This codes for CASSESRTGSRDYGYTF.

The chain has TRBV28 and TRBJ2-3, with D perhaps TRBD2 (5 bases). The CDR3 spans 14 residues. Germline V lookup: CDR1 MDHEN, CDR2 SYDVKM. Trimming pared 2 bases from V and 2 bases from J, leaving 8 bases between. The CDR3 sequence is CASSLLAYTDTQYF. CDR3 DNA sequence: TGTGCCAGCAGTTTACTAGCTTACACAGATACGCAGTATTTT. Full variable domain (remainder filled in from reference TRBV28 and TRBJ2-3): DVKVTQSSRYLVKRTGEKVFLECVQDMDHENMFWYRQDPGLGLRLIYFSYDVKMKEKGDIPEGYSVSREKKERFSLILESASTNQTSMYLCASSLLAYTDTQYFGPGTRLTVL.

The chain recombines TRBV7-2 with TRBJ2-5; a possible D gene is TRBD1 (6 bases). The germline V and J ends were trimmed by 2 bases and 2 bases, with 18 bases remaining between them. The germline CDR1 and CDR2 sequences are SGHTA and FQGNSA. This CDR3 spans 17 amino acids. CDR3 bases: TGTGCCAGCAGCTTATCGCAGGGGTTCTCACTTCAAGAGACCCAGTACTTC. Its protein is CASSLSQGFSLQETQYF.

This clone has just one count. The V gene is TRBV6-1, the J gene TRBJ1-5, with 8 bases identical to TRBD1. This CDR3 comprises 17 residues. Germline CDR1 reads MNHNS; CDR2 reads SASEGT. V gave up 4 bases and J gave up 0 bases; unmatched junction bases: 8. CDR3 nucleotides: TGTGCCAGCAGTGGAGGACAGGGCCCCTTTAGCAATCAGCCCCAGCATTTT. It translates to CASSGGQGPFSNQPQHF.

This chain joins TRBV19 and TRBJ2-1, with 7 bases fitting TRBD2. The length of the CDR3 is 13 residues. Germline CDR1 is LNHDA and CDR2 is SQIVND (reference sequence). J lost 0 bases, V lost 9 bases, and 2 bases had no gene match. The CDR3 nucleotides read TGTGCCAGCGGACTAGTCTCCTACAATGAGCAGTTCTTC. This encodes CASGLVSYNEQFF.

The chain carries TRBV28 and TRBJ2-7, with 9 bases matching TRBD1. V trimming: 3 bases; J trimming: 3 bases; junction bases outside the gene matches: 6. The CDR3 loop spans 15 amino acids. CDR1 is MDHEN and CDR2 is SYDVKM in the germline V gene. The CDR3 sequence: CASSLGQGGFYEQYF. Written as DNA, the CDR3 is TGTGCCAGCAGTTTGGGACAGGGTGGCTTCTACGAGCAGTACTTC.

The chain carries TRBV30 and TRBJ1-6; D remains unclear. V was pared by 0 bases and J by 0 bases, with 9 bases between. There are 16 residues in the CDR3. Germline V lookup: CDR1 GTSNPN, CDR2 SVGIG (reference sequence). The CDR3 nucleotides are TGTGCCTGGAGTGTGGGCAGACCCTCCTATAATTCACCCCTCCACTTT. Protein product: CAWSVGRPSYNSPLHF.

This clone showed up just once. The chain joins TRBV27 to TRBJ2-7, with 8 positions matching TRBD1. Germline loops: CDR1 MNHEY, CDR2 SMNVEV (reference sequence). The J segment lost 3 bases and the V segment lost 2 bases, leaving 12 bases of the junction unmatched. CDR3 length: 17 amino acids. Here the CDR3 reads CASSLSRQGYSSYEQYF. The CDR3 coding sequence is TGTGCCAGCAGTTTAAGTAGACAGGGGTATTCAAGCTACGAGCAGTACTTC.

CDR3 sequence (DNA): TGTGCCAGCAGTCCACTAGCGGGAGGAATGGTGTACCAAGAGACCCAGTACTTC. As protein: CASSPLAGGMVYQETQYF. The genes are TRBV11-2 and TRBJ2-5; TRBD2 matches at 12 bases. This CDR3 has 18 amino acids. The V gene's germline CDR1 is SGHAT and CDR2 FQNNGV. V shed 6 bases and J 0 bases; nucleotides not matched to a gene: 11. Full variable domain (rest looked up from reference TRBV11-2 and TRBJ2-5): EAGVAQSPRYKIIEKRQSVAFWCNPISGHATLYWYQQILGQGPKLLIQFQNNGVVDDSQLPKDRFSAERLKGVDSTLKIQPAKLEDSAVYLCASSPLAGGMVYQETQYFGPGTRLLVL.

This chain links TRBV29-1 with TRBJ2-7; D might be TRBD1 (5 bases). Trimming removed 1 base from V and 0 bases from J, with 7 bases in between. Germline V CDR1 and CDR2: SQVTM, ANQGSEA. The CDR3 extends over 13 amino acids. CDR3 DNA sequence: TGCAGCGTTGAAGTGACAGCCTCCTACGAGCAGTACTTC. This gives the protein CSVEVTASYEQYF.